The sequence of this T cell receptor beta chain was determined in a study of OX40 agonist ivuxolimab in advanced cancers. Whole-study context: Hepatocellular carcinoma, melanoma, renal cell or head and neck cancer affected the dose-escalation patients. Study-wide points: Near-lowest levels of clonal expansion characterized partial responders at 0.1-3.0 mg/kg. What antigens the expanded peripheral T cells recognized was never established.

Between the trimmed V and J ends, which lost 5 bases and 5 bases, there was a span of 10 bases. Germline CDR1 SEHNR, CDR2 FQNEAQ (reference sequence). The CDR3 is 13 residues long. This clone was seen only once. Its antigen is currently unknown. Assay used: immunoSEQ multiplex PCR; TCRdb lists only in-frame clones, some missing. There are about 78,000 clones in the sample; roughly 92% occur only once, and approximately 3% lies in the top ten. The chain has TRBV7-9 and TRBJ1-5; weak D call: TRBD1 (6 bases). The sequencing here drew on CD4+ or CD8+ T cells sorted from blood, taken in a trial of the OX40 agonist ivuxolimab. The origin of this receptor is an adult with an advanced solid tumor such as melanoma, head and neck, liver or kidney cancer. CDR3 amino acids: CASSPQGDQPQHF. CDR3 DNA: TGTGCCAGCAGCCCACAGGGAGATCAGCCCCAGCATTTT.